The 10 T cell receptor beta chains in this list originate from one sample, sequenced in a study of PD-1 blockade in classical Hodgkin lymphoma. Sequencing used immunoSEQ multiplex PCR; TCRdb keeps in-frame clones, though not all of them. The sample has 25,000 to 35,000 clones, approximately 82% seen once; the top ten hold 20% to 25%. All patients relapsed after autologous stem cell transplantation, and brentuximab vedotin exposure varied. This specimen consisted of peripheral blood mononuclear cells (PBMCs), obtained before the second cycle of nivolumab. The origin of the receptors is a human donor with classical Hodgkin lymphoma.

The chain carries TRBV9 and TRBJ1-5; tentatively, D is TRBD1 (5 bases). The CDR3 sequence is 14 residues long. The V and J ends lost 0 bases and 3 bases respectively, with 7 bases between them. From germline, CDR1 is SGDLS and CDR2 YYNGEE. The CDR3 here is CASSVGGNNQPQHF. In DNA form, the CDR3 reads TGTGCCAGCAGCGTAGGGGGGAACAATCAGCCCCAGCATTTT.

The chain couples TRBV30 to TRBJ1-6; D uncertain. CDR1 is GTSNPN, CDR2 SVGIG, per germline (reference sequence). CDR3 length: 13 amino acids. Trimming took off 5 bases at V and 8 bases at J, with 13 bases between the two ends. This CDR3 is CAWRALYDSPLHF. The CDR3 region has the DNA TGTGCCTGGCGTGCCCTATATGATTCACCCCTCCACTTT.

This clone was seen more than once but under ten times. This chain links TRBV10-3 with TRBJ1-1, with TRBD1 as a possible D gene (5 bases). V gave up 3 bases and J gave up 1 base, with 12 bases separating them. This CDR3 spans 15 amino acids. Looked up from germline, CDR1 is ENHRY and CDR2 is SYGVKD. The CDR3 loop reads CAISDLRGGNTEAFF. The CDR3 bases are TGTGCCATCAGTGACCTCCGGGGGGGGAACACTGAAGCTTTCTTT.

This clone appeared once. The gene calls are TRBV10-3 and TRBJ2-1, with TRBD2 matching over 14 bases. The CDR3 contains 16 residues. Germline V gene data show CDR1 as ENHRY and CDR2 as SYGVKD. Trimming removed 5 bases from V and 9 bases from J; junction bases left unmatched: 9. In nucleotides, the CDR3 is TGTGCCATCAGTTCCGGGACTAGCGGGAGAATTGGTGAGCAGTTCTTC. Protein product: CAISSGTSGRIGEQFF.

This clone has only one observation. The gene calls are TRBV7-2 and TRBJ1-6; no clear D gene. The germline V gene encodes CDR1 SGHTA and CDR2 FQGNSA. The CDR3 spans 17 residues. Trimming pared 5 bases from V and 0 bases from J, leaving 14 bases between. CDR3 sequence (DNA): TGTGCCAGCAGCCCGAGGGCCACGAGCTCCTATAATTCACCCCTCCACTTT. Translating it yields CASSPRATSSYNSPLHF. Full variable domain (outside the CDR3, taken from reference TRBV7-2 and TRBJ1-6): GAGVSQSPSNKVTEKGKDVELRCDPISGHTALYWYRQSLGQGLEFLIYFQGNSAPDKSGLPSDRFSAERTGGSVSTLTIQRTQQEDSAVYLCASSPRATSSYNSPLHFGNGTRLTVT.

The J gene is TRBJ1-6, the V gene TRBV7-2; D gene unclear. Deletions cut 1 base from V and 15 bases from J, with 10 bases between. CDR1 is SGHTA, CDR2 FQGNSA, per germline. This CDR3 has 12 residues. The CDR3 DNA is TGTGCCAGCAGCTTAGGGTGGCAGGTCCTCCACTTT. Translated: CASSLGWQVLHF.

This clone was counted a few times. The chain is built from TRBV5-1 and TRBJ2-1; a possible D gene is TRBD1 (6 bases). Germline V gives CDR1 SGHRS, CDR2 YFSETQ. V lost 0 bases, J lost 9 bases, and 19 bases lay in between. This CDR3 comprises 16 residues. The CDR3, as DNA: TGCGCCAGCAGCTTGGTCGTCGGACAGTCGGTCGGTGAGCAGTTCTTC. Its protein is CASSLVVGQSVGEQFF.

The CDR3 nucleotides read TGTGCCACCAGCAGAACTACCGGGACAGCCTATGGCTACACCTTC. Its translation is CATSRTTGTAYGYTF. The V call is TRBV15, the J call TRBJ1-2; 7 bases map to TRBD1. The CDR3 sequence is 15 residues long. Trimming cost V 2 bases and J 4 bases; bases outside gene matches: 7. Per germline, CDR1 LNHNV and CDR2 YYDKDF (reference sequence).

In this sample, this clone turned up a few times. The J gene is TRBJ1-4, the V gene TRBV19, with D tentatively TRBD1 (6 bases). V was shortened by 6 bases and J by 8 bases, with 16 bases between the two germline ends. Germline values: CDR1 LNHDA, CDR2 SQIVND (reference sequence). The CDR3 runs to 14 residues. Here the CDR3 reads CASRIQGRNEKLFF. For the CDR3, the DNA is TGTGCCAGTAGGATACAGGGTAGGAACGAAAAACTGTTTTTT.

This rearrangement joins TRBV7-2 to TRBJ1-5; no reliable D call. CDR1 and CDR2 from the germline V gene are SGHTA and FQGNSA. This CDR3 spans 14 amino acids. The ends were cut back, 1 base at V and 4 bases at J, with 8 bases in the middle. CDR3 region: CASSLGQVNQPQHF. The CDR3 nucleotides read TGTGCCAGCAGCTTAGGGCAGGTTAATCAGCCCCAGCATTTT. Using reference TRBV7-2 and TRBJ1-5 for the parts outside the CDR3, the full variable domain is GAGVSQSPSNKVTEKGKDVELRCDPISGHTALYWYRQSLGQGLEFLIYFQGNSAPDKSGLPSDRFSAERTGGSVSTLTIQRTQQEDSAVYLCASSLGQVNQPQHFGDGTRLSIL.